The rows below give T cell receptor beta chains drawn from one sample of a study of shared clonotypes between healthy human individuals. This table comes from immunoSEQ multiplex PCR, and its TCRdb copy is limited to in-frame clones, with some not included. The sample has some 2,100,000 clones, approximately 95% seen once. Sequenced input: naive CD4+ T cells sorted from blood. All receptors come from a man aged 18 to 30 in good health. Each CDR3 is given with its conserved first and last residue. Fields, in order: D gene, V gene, J gene, CDR3 protein. D genes are given only for firm matches.

NA	TRBV7-9	TRBJ1-1	CASSLFQSDTEAFF
TRBD2	TRBV6-5	TRBJ2-1	CASRLAGAEQFF
TRBD2	TRBV30	TRBJ2-1	CAWRRAGGFDEQFF
NA	TRBV20-1	TRBJ1-2	CSVAGETF
NA	TRBV7-2	TRBJ1-3	CASSLEFSGNTIYF
NA	TRBV10-3	TRBJ2-1	CAIGEGSSVYNEQFF
NA	TRBV9	TRBJ2-5	CASSAHVTETQYF
NA	TRBV6-5	TRBJ2-2	CASSSPGELFF
NA	TRBV30	TRBJ2-4	CAWGTRNIQYF
NA	TRBV5-1	TRBJ2-7	CASSTASPRTAGVEQYF
TRBD1	TRBV7-2	TRBJ1-2	CASSPARDRGYLYTF
NA	TRBV7-9	TRBJ1-2	CASSLEVYGYTF
TRBD2	TRBV10-3	TRBJ2-2	CAIRLAGNTGELFF
TRBD1	TRBV7-9	TRBJ2-7	CASSLAGQRSSYEQYF
TRBD2	TRBV5-1	TRBJ2-1	CASRSGGRAYNEQFF
NA	TRBV7-9	TRBJ1-3	CASSRVWDMGLNTIYF
TRBD2	TRBV12-5	TRBJ2-7	CASGLVYAAGGSYEQYF
NA	TRBV5-4	TRBJ2-7	CASSPDPTYEQYF
NA	TRBV6-5	TRBJ1-6	CASSYDGSYSPLHF
NA	TRBV27	TRBJ2-1	CASSLEEGRYNEQFF
TRBD1	TRBV4-2	TRBJ2-7	CASSQFETPGQGNYEQYF
NA	TRBV7-8	TRBJ2-7	CASSLDLVVREQYF
TRBD2	TRBV7-2	TRBJ2-1	CASSPGGGFIRDNEQFF
NA	TRBV2	TRBJ1-2	CASSLSGANYGYTF
NA	TRBV5-1	TRBJ2-1	CASSLIRGNEQFF
NA	TRBV5-1	TRBJ1-6	CASSLDSRTSPLHF
NA	TRBV6-6	TRBJ2-7	CASSYAGSYEQYF
NA	TRBV2	TRBJ1-1	CASSLDKGVNTEAFF
NA	TRBV4-2	TRBJ1-2	CASSQDFRDLGGYTF
NA	TRBV19	TRBJ1-5	CASSNRQPNQPQHF
NA	TRBV9	TRBJ1-1	CASSVTGNTEAFF
TRBD1	TRBV10-3	TRBJ1-1	CAIRGTGGSNTEAFF
TRBD1	TRBV6-1	TRBJ2-7	CASTSGQGTYEQYF
NA	TRBV28	TRBJ1-3	CASSLNLRNTIYF
NA	TRBV6-5	TRBJ1-6	CASSRGEDGESPLHF
TRBD1	TRBV9	TRBJ1-3	CASSGGTGTGNTIYF
NA	TRBV7-2	TRBJ2-7	CASSRGANYEQYF
TRBD1	TRBV7-8	TRBJ1-4	CASSRTGFGTNEKLFF
NA	TRBV6-5	TRBJ1-2	CASSYDGGRGQLTF